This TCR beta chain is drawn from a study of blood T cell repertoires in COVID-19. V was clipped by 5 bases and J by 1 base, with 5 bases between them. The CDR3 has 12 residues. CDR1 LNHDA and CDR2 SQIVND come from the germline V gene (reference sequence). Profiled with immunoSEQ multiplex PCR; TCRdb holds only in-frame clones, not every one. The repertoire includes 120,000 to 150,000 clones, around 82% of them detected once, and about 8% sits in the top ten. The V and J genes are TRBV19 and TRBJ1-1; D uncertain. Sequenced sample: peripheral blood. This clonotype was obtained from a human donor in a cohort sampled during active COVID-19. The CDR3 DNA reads TGTGCCAGTAGTTGGGCGAACACTGAAGCTTTCTTT. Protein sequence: CASSWANTEAFF.